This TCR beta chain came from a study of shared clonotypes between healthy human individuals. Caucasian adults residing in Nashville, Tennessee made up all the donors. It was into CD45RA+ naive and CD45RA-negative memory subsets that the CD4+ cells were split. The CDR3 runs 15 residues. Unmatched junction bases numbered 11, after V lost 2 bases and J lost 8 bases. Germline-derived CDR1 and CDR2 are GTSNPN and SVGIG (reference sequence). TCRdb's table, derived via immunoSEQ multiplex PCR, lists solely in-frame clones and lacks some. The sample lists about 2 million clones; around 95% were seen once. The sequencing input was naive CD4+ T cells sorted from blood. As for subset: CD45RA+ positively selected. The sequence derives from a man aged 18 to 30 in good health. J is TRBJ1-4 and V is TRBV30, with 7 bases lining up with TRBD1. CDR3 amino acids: CAWSPLDRDIEKLFF. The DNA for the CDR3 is TGTGCCTGGAGTCCCCTAGACAGGGATATCGAAAAACTGTTTTTT.